What follows are 11 T cell receptor beta chains derived from one specimen sequenced in a study of radiation and T cells in renal cell carcinoma. The time point is: baseline pretreatment blood. As to treatment: 15 Gy SBRT to primary tumor, nephrectomy 4 weeks later. The protocol was immunoSEQ multiplex PCR, while the TCRdb copy is restricted to in-frame clones and leaves out a portion. The repertoire has tens of thousands of clones, 82% of them found once; the top ten carry less than 7%. Sample: blood, taken from a patient whose treatment included radiotherapy and nephrectomy. The source is a man in his sixties with renal cell carcinoma.

The chain employs TRBV10-1 and TRBJ2-2, with unresolved D. The CDR3 runs to 14 residues. Between the trimmed V and J ends, which lost 5 bases and 4 bases, there was a span of 11 bases. Germline lookup yields CDR1 WNHNN and CDR2 SYGVQD (reference sequence). CDR3 bases: TGCGCCAGCAGTAGAGACATTCTCACCGGGGAGCTGTTTTTT. It encodes CASSRDILTGELFF.

The J gene is TRBJ2-1, the V gene TRBV27; 7 bases match TRBD2. V lost 2 bases to trimming and J lost 0 bases; unmatched junction nucleotides: 4. CDR1 is MNHEY and CDR2 is SMNVEV in the germline V gene (reference sequence). The CDR3 is 16 residues long. Here the CDR3 reads CASSLPGGSSYNEQFF. The CDR3 nucleotides read TGTGCCAGCAGTTTACCGGGGGGAAGCTCCTACAATGAGCAGTTCTTC.

This chain links TRBV11-3 with TRBJ1-2, with TRBD1 matching over 8 bases. The CDR3 is made up of 14 amino acids. In germline, CDR1 is SGHNT, CDR2 YENEEA. Germline trimming cut 5 bases from V and 1 base from J; bases unmatched to any gene: 3. The CDR3 region is CASSLGQGNYGYTF. In DNA form, the CDR3 reads TGTGCCAGCAGCCTAGGACAGGGTAACTATGGCTACACCTTC.

This clone was detected once. The gene calls are TRBV9 and TRBJ2-3, with D hard to call. V lost 3 bases to trimming and J lost 2 bases, with 13 bases between them. The CDR3 extends over 15 amino acids. CDR1 and CDR2 from the germline V gene are SGDLS and YYNGEE. CDR3 amino acids: CASSGSSRFTDTQYF. The CDR3 DNA follows: TGTGCCAGCAGCGGGTCCTCAAGATTCACAGATACGCAGTATTTT.

The V gene is TRBV5-1, the J gene TRBJ2-5; 13 bases line up with TRBD2. With 4 bases clipped from V and 3 bases from J, the junction kept 3 bases outside the gene matches. The CDR3 length is 15 residues. Germline values: CDR1 SGHRS, CDR2 YFSETQ. The CDR3 bases are TGCGCCAGCAGCCGGACTAGCGGGAGCAAAGAGACCCAGTACTTC. Amino acids: CASSRTSGSKETQYF.

The V and J genes are TRBV28 and TRBJ1-1; 7 positions match TRBD1. CDR1 is MDHEN and CDR2 is SYDVKM in the germline V gene. The CDR3 runs 15 residues. With V trimmed by 2 bases and J by 0 bases, 3 bases remained unmatched. The CDR3 region has the DNA TGTGCCAGCAGTTTAAGACAGGGACTGAACACTGAAGCTTTCTTT. The encoded protein is CASSLRQGLNTEAFF.

This clone was counted only a few times. The CDR3 spells CASSIRDYQNTGELFF. CDR3 bases: TGTGCCAGTAGTATACGGGACTACCAGAACACCGGGGAGCTGTTTTTT. This chain uses TRBV19 with TRBJ2-2, with 7 bases identical to TRBD2. Per the germline V gene, CDR1 is LNHDA and CDR2 is SQIVND (reference sequence). The CDR3 has 16 amino acids. Trimming at V came to 2 bases and at J to 1 base, leaving 4 bases not matched to a gene.

The J gene is TRBJ2-1, the V gene TRBV7-6; D perhaps matches TRBD2 (6 bases). V lost 8 bases and J lost 3, with 11 bases in between. This CDR3 has 13 residues. Germline V gene data show CDR1 as SGHVS and CDR2 as FNYEAQ. The CDR3 here is CASGAGIYNEQFF. The CDR3 DNA is TGTGCCAGCGGGGCGGGGATCTACAATGAGCAGTTCTTC.

V is TRBV6-4 and J is TRBJ2-1; D remains ambiguous. The V end was cut by 0 bases, the J end by 5 bases, with 5 bases between. Germline V CDR1 and CDR2: MRHNA, SNTAGT. This CDR3 is 13 amino acids long. In nucleotides, the CDR3 is TGTGCCAGCAGTGACTCAACGCACAATGAGCAGTTCTTC. This gives the protein CASSDSTHNEQFF.

DNA of the CDR3: TGTGCCAGCAGTTCCCACGAAACTAGGCTCTCCTACAATGAGCAGTTCTTC. Translating it yields CASSSHETRLSYNEQFF. This chain links TRBV27 with TRBJ2-1; D is possibly TRBD2 (5 bases). The CDR3 contains 17 residues. V was trimmed by 4 bases and J by 0 bases, leaving 16 bases between them. Germline values: CDR1 MNHEY, CDR2 SMNVEV (reference sequence).

The chain couples TRBV5-6 to TRBJ2-7; unclear D gene. Germline CDR1 SGHDT, CDR2 YYEEEE. The CDR3 extends over 14 amino acids. V was cut by 1 base and J by 7 bases, with 15 bases left in between. The CDR3 loop reads CASSLILEPREQYF. In DNA, the CDR3 is TGTGCCAGCAGCTTGATTTTAGAGCCGCGGGAGCAGTACTTC.